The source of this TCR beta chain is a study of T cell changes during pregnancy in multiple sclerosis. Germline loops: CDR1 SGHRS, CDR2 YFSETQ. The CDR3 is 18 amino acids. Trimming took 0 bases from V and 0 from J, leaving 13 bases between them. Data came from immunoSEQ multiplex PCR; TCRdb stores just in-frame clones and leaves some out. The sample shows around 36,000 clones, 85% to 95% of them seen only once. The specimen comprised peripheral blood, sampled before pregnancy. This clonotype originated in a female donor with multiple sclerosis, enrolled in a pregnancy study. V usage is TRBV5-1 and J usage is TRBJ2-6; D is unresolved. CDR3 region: CASSLEYSTYSGANVLTF. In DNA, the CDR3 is TGCGCCAGCAGCTTGGAGTACAGCACCTACTCTGGGGCCAACGTCCTGACTTTC.